These 20 T cell receptor beta chains came from one sample sequenced in a study of blood T cells in healthy people across ages. Primed by a sample-barcoded 5' primer and a J-beta primer mix, a second PCR proceeded for about 6 to 12 cycles. TCRdb itself ran the 5' RACE reads through MiXCR, one entry per CDR3 protein. Of 850,000 or so distinct CDR3 sequences detected, around 28% appear once; the ten largest clones hold around a sixth. The sample comprised blood. The source of these receptors is a woman older than 75 in good health.

About this clonotype itself: This sequence may be a read error, since a much larger clone differs from it by one base. The chain has TRBV28 and TRBJ2-1; TRBD2 might be the D (5 bases). CDR1 and CDR2 from the germline V gene are MDHEN and SYDVKM. V lost 5 bases and J lost 8, with 19 bases in between. The CDR3 extends over 15 amino acids. CDR3: CASSDWGGSRDEQFF. CDR3 DNA sequence: TGTGCCAGCAGTGACTGGGGTGGGTCGCGGGATGAGCAGTTCTTC. Supplemented by reference TRBV28 and TRBJ2-1, the full variable domain reads DVKVTQSSRYLVKRTGEKVFLECVQDMDHENMFWYRQDPGLGLRLIYFSYDVKMKEKGDIPEGYSVSREKKERFSLILESASTNQTSMYLCASSDWGGSRDEQFFGPGTRLTVL.

V is TRBV21-1 and J is TRBJ2-1; the table's D call of TRBD2 was not tested on the DNA. TRBV21-1 is reported as a pseudogene. The CDR3 loop spans 17 amino acids. CDR3 residues: CASNKAVTSGEYNEQFF. The CDR3 region has the DNA TGTGCCAGCAACAAAGCGGTGACTAGCGGGGAGTACAATGAGCAGTTCTTC.

This clonotype was counted many times. The chain recombines TRBV5-1 with TRBJ2-3; TRBD1 aligns across 9 bases. Germline CDR1 is SGHRS and CDR2 is YFSETQ. The CDR3 covers 16 residues. After removal of 3 bases from V and 5 bases from J, the junction contained 10 bases not matched to a gene. CDR3 DNA sequence: TGCGCCAGCAGCTCGTATCCGGGACAGGGAGGAGATACGCAGTATTTT. Translating gives CASSSYPGQGGDTQYF.

This clonotype has only a few counts. CDR3 region: CASSLGRQSAFF. The CDR3, as DNA: TGTGCCAGCAGCTTGGGGCGGCAGTCAGCTTTCTTT. V gene TRBV7-2 combines with J gene TRBJ1-1, with TRBD1 as a possible D gene (5 bases). The V and J ends lost 3 bases and 10 bases respectively, with 12 bases between them. This CDR3 has 12 residues. Germline V lookup: CDR1 SGHTA, CDR2 FQGNSA.

Ten or more counts support this clonotype. This chain links TRBV5-1 with TRBJ2-1; no definite D call. V was shortened by 0 bases and J by 1 base, with 14 bases between the two germline ends. This CDR3 has 17 residues. The germline CDR1 and CDR2 sequences are SGHRS and YFSETQ. CDR3 in amino acids: CASSLGLSSPSYNEQFF. The CDR3 coding sequence is TGCGCCAGCAGCTTGGGTCTGTCAAGCCCATCCTACAATGAGCAGTTCTTC. The entire variable domain, with the rest obtained from reference TRBV5-1 and TRBJ2-1, is as follows: KAGVTQTPRYLIKTRGQQVTLSCSPISGHRSVSWYQQTPGQGLQFLFEYFSETQRNKGNFPGRFSGRQFSNSRSEMNVSTLELGDSALYLCASSLGLSSPSYNEQFFGPGTRLTVL.

This clonotype has a count of ten or more. The V gene is TRBV5-1, the J gene TRBJ2-1; a possible D gene is TRBD1 (5 bases). Germline-derived CDR1 and CDR2 are SGHRS and YFSETQ. V shed 3 bases and J shed 6 bases, with 16 bases lying between them. The CDR3 spans 15 residues. CDR3 in amino acids: CASSWWGLGFNEQFF. DNA of the CDR3: TGCGCCAGCAGCTGGTGGGGCCTGGGGTTCAATGAGCAGTTCTTC.

In this sample, this clonotype turned up a few times. The chain links TRBV13 to TRBJ1-1; 8 positions match TRBD1. The CDR3 consists of 15 residues. Germline CDR1 is PRHDT and CDR2 is FYEKMQ (reference sequence). V lost 5 bases, J lost 4 bases, and 9 bases stayed unmatched. For the CDR3, the DNA is TGTGCCAGCAGCCCTCGACAGGGGTGGGGCACTGAAGCTTTCTTT. Its translation: CASSPRQGWGTEAFF. The variable domain in full, completed from reference TRBV13 and TRBJ1-1, reads AAGVIQSPRHLIKEKRETATLKCYPIPRHDTVYWYQQGPGQDPQFLISFYEKMQSDKGSIPDRFSAQQFSDYHSELNMSSLELGDSALYFCASSPRQGWGTEAFFGQGTRLTVV.

In its sample, this clonotype was seen a few times. The chain links TRBV7-9 to TRBJ2-7; 7 nucleotides match TRBD2. V gave up 6 bases and J gave up 0 bases; unmatched junction bases: 11. Germline assignment: CDR1 SEHNR and CDR2 FQNEAQ (reference sequence). This CDR3 region has 16 residues. The CDR3 sequence: CASRPSGARGSYEQYF. The CDR3 DNA sequence: TGTGCCAGCAGACCAAGCGGGGCCCGAGGCTCCTACGAGCAGTACTTC.

This clonotype was seen a few times. The V call is TRBV3-1, the J call TRBJ2-1; 11 nucleotides agree with TRBD2. The CDR3 consists of 18 residues. The germline V gene encodes CDR1 LGHDT and CDR2 YNNKEL (reference sequence). The V gene end was trimmed by 0 bases and the J gene end by 12 bases; junction bases not matched to a gene: 16. The CDR3 DNA follows: TGTGCCAGCAGCCAAGAGAGTCTAGCGGGGGGTCTCCCACGCGGGCAGTTCTTC. Protein product: CASSQESLAGGLPRGQFF.

V usage is TRBV4-1 and J usage is TRBJ1-6; unclear D gene. The V gene lost 0 bases and the J gene lost 8 bases, with 11 bases spanning the gap. This CDR3 is built from 15 residues. CDR1 is MGHRA and CDR2 is YSYEKL in the germline V gene. The chain's CDR3 is CASSQDVSEYSPLHF. CDR3 DNA: TGCGCCAGCAGCCAAGATGTGAGCGAGTATTCACCCCTCCACTTT.

The gene calls are TRBV6-5 and TRBJ2-3; D not certain. Trimming removed 3 bases at V and 2 bases at J, with 12 bases between. The CDR3 is 15 amino acids. Germline values: CDR1 MNHEY, CDR2 SVGAGI. As DNA, the CDR3 is TGTGCCAGCAGTTATGGGCAGTTGATCACAGATACGCAGTATTTT. This translates into CASSYGQLITDTQYF.

The rearrangement joins TRBV5-6 to TRBJ2-5, with 9 nucleotides matching TRBD2. With V trimmed by 0 bases and J by 11 bases, 8 bases remained unmatched. CDR1 and CDR2 from the germline V gene are SGHDT and YYEEEE. There are 14 residues in the CDR3. CDR3 DNA sequence: TGTGCCAGCAGCTTGGATAGCGGGGGTCCTGAGCAGTACTTC. It specifies CASSLDSGGPEQYF. Full variable domain (remainder filled in from reference TRBV5-6 and TRBJ2-5): DAGVTQSPTHLIKTRGQQVTLRCSPKSGHDTVSWYQQALGQGPQFIFQYYEEEERQRGNFPDRFSGHQFPNYSSELNVNALLLGDSALYLCASSLDSGGPEQYFGPGTRLLVL.

The chain joins TRBV10-1 to TRBJ2-3, with no clear D. This CDR3 contains 14 residues. Trimming pared 3 bases from V and 9 bases from J, leaving 16 bases between. The V gene's germline CDR1 is WNHNN and CDR2 SYGVQD (reference sequence). The CDR3 here is CASSDTRRLGTQYF. CDR3 in DNA: TGCGCCAGCAGTGATACAAGACGACTCGGCACGCAGTATTTT.

The chain has TRBV12-3 or TRBV12-4 and TRBJ2-3, with 7 nucleotides matching TRBD2. With V trimmed by 1 base and J by 4 bases, 17 bases remained unmatched. The CDR3 length is 19 residues. The CDR3 DNA is TGTGCCAGCAGTTTAGGTCTAGGTGGGCGGCGGGGGAGAGCAGATACGCAGTATTTT. It translates to CASSLGLGGRRGRADTQYF.

The count of this clonotype is one. The junction shows a germline mismatch at one end, possibly a read error. The chain carries TRBV12-3 or TRBV12-4 and TRBJ2-3, with TRBD2 matching 8 bases. The CDR3 covers 16 residues. CDR3 DNA: TGTGCCAGCAGTTTGTCCGGGAGGGTTAGCACAGATGCGCAGTATTTT. It is translated as CASSLSGRVSTDAQYF.

To note about this clonotype: With a much larger clone just one base away, this may be a read error. V gene TRBV5-6 combines with J gene TRBJ2-4; a possible D gene is TRBD2 (5 bases). From germline, CDR1 is SGHDT and CDR2 YYEEEE. The length of the CDR3 is 12 residues. Trimming removed 4 bases at V and 13 bases at J, with 15 bases between. DNA of the CDR3: TGTGCCAGCAGCAACCGGGATCTAGAGCAGTACTTC. This encodes CASSNRDLEQYF. Full variable domain (missing parts from reference TRBV5-6 and TRBJ2-4): DAGVTQSPTHLIKTRGQQVTLRCSPKSGHDTVSWYQQALGQGPQFIFQYYEEEERQRGNFPDRFSGHQFPNYSSELNVNALLLGDSALYLCASSNRDLEQYFGAGTRLSVL.

The chain recombines TRBV12-3 or TRBV12-4 with TRBJ2-3; the match to TRBD1 covers 7 bases. The CDR3 sequence is 15 residues long. The J segment lost 15 bases and the V segment lost 5 bases, leaving 20 bases of the junction unmatched. CDR3 sequence reads: CASSQDRASTDTEYF. For the CDR3, the DNA is TGTGCCAGCAGTCAAGACAGGGCGAGCACAGATACGGAATATTTT.

Notes on this clonotype: The junction departs from germline at one end; a sequencing error may be responsible. J is TRBJ2-6 and V is TRBV5-5, with TRBD2 matching over 8 bases. This CDR3 region has 16 residues. Germline CDR1 reads SGHKS; CDR2 reads YYEKEE (reference sequence). CDR3 region: CAGSLGGGSGANVLTF. The DNA of the CDR3 is TGTGCCGGCAGCCTCGGGGGGGGTTCTGGGGCCAACGTCCTGACTTTC.

In its sample, this clonotype was seen many times. The rearrangement uses TRBV20-1 and TRBJ2-5; 11 nucleotides line up with TRBD2. The CDR3 runs 15 residues. V dropped 3 bases and J dropped 2; count of bases not matched to a gene: 5. The V gene's germline CDR1 is DFQATT and CDR2 SNEGSKA (reference sequence). The CDR3 here is CSASPGTSGQETQYF. CDR3 in DNA: TGCAGTGCTAGCCCCGGGACTAGCGGTCAAGAGACCCAGTACTTC.

This chain connects TRBV20-1 to TRBJ2-1, with 9 nucleotides matching TRBD1. The V gene's germline CDR1 is DFQATT and CDR2 SNEGSKA (reference sequence). The CDR3 covers 14 residues. The trim removed 4 bases at V and 7 bases at J, leaving 8 bases unmatched. CDR3 sequence: CSAIMDRGKNEQFF. In DNA form, the CDR3 reads TGCAGTGCTATTATGGACAGGGGAAAGAATGAGCAGTTCTTC.